A single sample is the source of the 31 T cell receptor beta chains below, sequenced in a study of cytomegalovirus exposure and HLA in healthy donors. The study ran its PCR with 60 Vbeta and 13 Jbeta primers. Assay used: immunoSEQ multiplex PCR; TCRdb lists only in-frame clones, some missing. The sample consists of over 100,000 clones, about 8.5% of them appearing once. Sequencing was performed on PBMCs. Every receptor here comes from a middle-aged man in good health and CMV-seronegative.

This chain connects TRBV5-8 to TRBJ2-4; a weak D match, TRBD1 (6 bases). Per germline, CDR1 SGHTS and CDR2 YDEGEE. Trimming pared 2 bases from V and 1 base from J, leaving 7 bases between. The CDR3 sequence is 14 residues long. This chain's CDR3 is CASSLGQAKNIQYF. CDR3 DNA: TGTGCCAGCAGCTTAGGACAGGCCAAAAACATTCAGTACTTC.

The gene calls are TRBV20-1 and TRBJ2-7; D remains unclear. Germline-derived CDR1 and CDR2 are DFQATT and SNEGSKA (reference sequence). There are 11 residues in the CDR3. Trimming pared 6 bases from V and 3 bases from J, leaving 9 bases between. CDR3 region: CSARLGYEQYF. In nucleotides, the CDR3 is TGCAGTGCGAGACTCGGCTACGAGCAGTACTTC.

The V gene is TRBV27, the J gene TRBJ1-5; D not certain. The germline V and J ends were trimmed by 4 bases and 6 bases, with 7 bases remaining between them. The V gene's germline CDR1 is MNHEY and CDR2 SMNVEV (reference sequence). CDR3 length: 12 residues. The CDR3 here is CASSYHGQPQHF. The CDR3 bases are TGTGCCAGCAGTTATCACGGTCAGCCCCAGCATTTT.

There are a few counts of this clone. This chain joins TRBV27 and TRBJ2-7; 7 bases are a match to TRBD2. The CDR3 has 15 amino acids. The V gene end was trimmed by 3 bases and the J gene end by 4 bases; junction bases not matched to a gene: 9. Germline V gives CDR1 MNHEY, CDR2 SMNVEV (reference sequence). The CDR3 coding sequence is TGTGCCAGCAGTTTGGGGGGGGGACGGATTTACGAGCAGTACTTC. It is translated as CASSLGGGRIYEQYF.

The chain recombines TRBV29-1 with TRBJ2-1; D is unresolved. Germline V gives CDR1 SQVTM, CDR2 ANQGSEA. Trimming pared 4 bases from V and 4 bases from J, leaving 8 bases between. CDR3 size: 12 residues. This CDR3 reads CSVAVSYNEQFF. In DNA form, the CDR3 reads TGCAGCGTTGCCGTCTCGTACAATGAGCAGTTCTTC.

The chain joins TRBV6-5 to TRBJ2-3, with 8 nucleotides matching TRBD2. CDR1 is MNHEY and CDR2 is SVGAGI in the germline V gene. The J segment lost 5 bases and the V segment lost 0 bases, leaving 7 bases of the junction unmatched. This CDR3 contains 16 residues. CDR3 nucleotide sequence: TGTGCCAGCAGTTACTCGTACGGGGGGGCCGTAGATACGCAGTATTTT. Translating gives CASSYSYGGAVDTQYF.

This CDR3 reads CSVAGKGDYGYTF. The CDR3 nucleotides are TGCAGCGTTGCAGGGAAAGGGGACTATGGCTACACCTTC. The J gene is TRBJ1-2, the V gene TRBV29-1, with D possibly being TRBD1 (5 bases). The CDR3 has 13 amino acids. The germline V and J ends were trimmed by 4 bases and 3 bases, with 12 bases remaining between them. From germline, CDR1 is SQVTM and CDR2 ANQGSEA. The full variable domain, its missing parts supplied by reference TRBV29-1 and TRBJ1-2, is SAVISQKPSRDICQRGTSLTIQCQVDSQVTMMFWYRQQPGQSLTLIATANQGSEATYESGFVIDKFPISRPNLTFSTLTVSNMSPEDSSIYLCSVAGKGDYGYTFGSGTRLTVV.

This sequence joins TRBV7-8 and TRBJ2-1; 9 nucleotides align to TRBD2. J gave up 7 bases and V 0 bases, and 16 bases lay outside the gene matches. Germline CDR1 reads SGHVS; CDR2 reads FQNEAQ. The CDR3 has 19 amino acids. The CDR3 DNA reads as TGTGCCAGCAGCTTAGCTCGCGGGGGCGGGGGGGTCTTTGGTAATGAGCAGTTCTTC. This translates into CASSLARGGGGVFGNEQFF.

This clone has just a few counts. This chain uses TRBV28 with TRBJ1-1, with D unresolved. The ends were cut back, 6 bases at V and 6 bases at J, with 11 bases in the middle. Germline V gene data show CDR1 as MDHEN and CDR2 as SYDVKM. The CDR3 covers 12 residues. The CDR3 DNA sequence: TGTGCCAGCAGCCTCGGAGGAGCTGAAGCTTTCTTT. This gives the protein CASSLGGAEAFF.

This clone was counted between two and nine times. The genes are TRBV10-3 and TRBJ2-7; weak D call: TRBD1 (6 bases). Looked up from germline, CDR1 is ENHRY and CDR2 is SYGVKD. CDR3 length equals 12 residues. V gave up 4 bases and J gave up 5 bases, with 9 bases separating them. The CDR3 region has the DNA TGTGCCATCAGTGTAGGGGGAAACGAGCAGTACTTC. It yields the protein CAISVGGNEQYF.

This clone was observed a handful of times. The chain couples TRBV9 to TRBJ2-1; tentatively, D is TRBD2 (6 bases). The V end was cut by 3 bases, the J end by 6 bases, with 13 bases between. The length of the CDR3 is 14 residues. Germline V gene sequence: CDR1 SGDLS, CDR2 YYNGEE. The CDR3 DNA reads as TGTGCCAGCAGCGCCGGGGGACTTGCCAATGAGCAGTTCTTC. This sequence encodes CASSAGGLANEQFF.

The gene calls are TRBV10-3 and TRBJ1-6; TRBD1 matches 7 bases. Germline CDR1 is ENHRY and CDR2 is SYGVKD. There are 14 residues in the CDR3. V was clipped by 6 bases and J by 7 bases; unmatched bases: 6. CDR3 coding DNA: TGTGCCATCAGGGCGGGACAGTCAAATTCACCCCTCCACTTT. As protein: CAIRAGQSNSPLHF.

The rearrangement joins TRBV7-2 to TRBJ1-3; D is perhaps TRBD1 (6 bases). The CDR3 sequence is 15 residues long. Trimming shortened V by 5 bases and J by 0 bases, and 11 bases separated the two germline ends. Germline assignment: CDR1 SGHTA and CDR2 FQGNSA. In nucleotides, the CDR3 is TGTGCCAGCAGCCCCGACAGGTACTCTGGAAACACCATATATTTT. Its translation: CASSPDRYSGNTIYF.

J is TRBJ2-1 and V is TRBV11-2, with 8 bases fitting TRBD2. The J segment lost 7 bases and the V segment lost 4 bases, leaving 9 bases of the junction unmatched. The V gene's germline CDR1 is SGHAT and CDR2 FQNNGV. The CDR3 runs 15 residues. CDR3 DNA sequence: TGTGCCAGCAGCTCGCTTCGTAGCGGGGTTAATGAGCAGTTCTTC. Amino acids: CASSSLRSGVNEQFF.

This clone was seen only a few times. The V and J genes are TRBV19 and TRBJ1-4; the D is unclear. This CDR3 is 13 amino acids long. V shed 5 bases and J shed 6 bases, with 10 bases lying between them. Germline CDR1 is LNHDA and CDR2 is SQIVND (reference sequence). The CDR3 DNA follows: TGTGCCAGTAGTCCCCGGGAACATGAAAAACTGTTTTTT. It translates to CASSPREHEKLFF.

This clone was found a few times. The chain links TRBV4-1 to TRBJ1-3; no clear D gene. CDR3 size: 15 residues. The ends were cut back, 0 bases at V and 0 bases at J, with 6 bases in the middle. The germline V gene encodes CDR1 MGHRA and CDR2 YSYEKL. DNA for the CDR3: TGCGCCAGCAGCCAAGACCGAGCCTCTGGAAACACCATATATTTT. This gives the protein CASSQDRASGNTIYF.

Only a few counts were recorded for this clone. This sequence joins TRBV5-1 and TRBJ1-1; D is perhaps TRBD1 (5 bases). Trimming stripped 1 base from V and 2 bases from J, with 15 bases between. This CDR3 is 16 amino acids long. Germline CDR1 is SGHRS and CDR2 is YFSETQ. CDR3 nucleotides: TGCGCCAGCAGCTTGTTGCATGGGGGGGGTAACACTGAAGCTTTCTTT. Translating gives CASSLLHGGGNTEAFF.

This clone was picked up a small number of times. The rearrangement uses TRBV7-9 and TRBJ1-2; TRBD1 matches at 9 bases. Germline V gene data show CDR1 as SEHNR and CDR2 as FQNEAQ (reference sequence). The V gene end was trimmed by 5 bases and the J gene end by 7 bases; junction bases not matched to a gene: 5. The CDR3 has 13 amino acids. The CDR3 DNA reads TGTGCCAGCAGCCTCACAGGGGGCGGTGGCTACACCTTC. Residues: CASSLTGGGGYTF.

This clone was picked up a small number of times. The rearrangement uses TRBV6-6 and TRBJ1-1; the D is unclear. The CDR3 extends over 13 amino acids. Germline V gives CDR1 MNHNY, CDR2 SVGAGI (reference sequence). Trimming pared 0 bases from V and 5 bases from J, leaving 7 bases between. Here the CDR3 reads CASSYSARTEAFF. CDR3 nucleotide sequence: TGTGCCAGCAGTTACTCAGCTCGGACTGAAGCTTTCTTT.

This clone has only a few counts. The chain recombines TRBV12-5 with TRBJ2-1, with 7 nucleotides matching TRBD1. The CDR3 has 14 residues. In germline, CDR1 is LGHNT, CDR2 FRNRAP. V dropped 6 bases and J dropped 3; count of bases not matched to a gene: 5. CDR3 residues: CASGSGQLYNEQFF. The DNA of the CDR3 is TGTGCTAGTGGCTCGGGACAGCTCTACAATGAGCAGTTCTTC.

The rearrangement uses TRBV27 and TRBJ1-2; D may be TRBD1 (6 bases). This CDR3 contains 14 residues. V was cut by 4 bases and J by 4 bases, with 13 bases left in between. CDR1 is MNHEY and CDR2 is SMNVEV in the germline V gene (reference sequence). DNA for the CDR3: TGTGCCAGCAGTTCCTCGACAGGATTCTATGGCTACACCTTC. Residues: CASSSSTGFYGYTF.

The chain links TRBV7-2 to TRBJ2-7; D gene ambiguous. V dropped 3 bases and J dropped 2 bases, with 11 bases sitting between them. The CDR3 runs to 14 residues. Germline V gene sequence: CDR1 SGHTA, CDR2 FQGNSA. CDR3 sequence (DNA): TGTGCCAGCAGCTTCAGGCTCCCCCCCTACGAGCAGTACTTC. Protein sequence: CASSFRLPPYEQYF.

The chain combines TRBV6-1 with TRBJ1-1; D possibly corresponds to TRBD1 (6 bases). Germline V CDR1 and CDR2: MNHNS, SASEGT. The CDR3 loop spans 10 amino acids. The V end lost 5 bases, the J end lost 11 bases, and 9 bases lay between the germline ends. In DNA, the CDR3 is TGTGCCAGCAGTCAGGGGTTGGCTTTCTTT. Its protein is CASSQGLAFF.

V usage is TRBV2 and J usage is TRBJ1-1; possibly TRBD1 for D (5 bases). V lost 6 bases, J lost 1 base, and 15 bases lay in between. Germline lookup yields CDR1 SNHLY and CDR2 FYNNEI. The CDR3 is 15 amino acids. CDR3: CASRAFMGQNTEAFF. The CDR3 DNA reads TGTGCCAGCAGGGCCTTCATGGGGCAGAACACTGAAGCTTTCTTT.

The chain is built from TRBV6-1 and TRBJ1-5; tentatively, D is TRBD1 (6 bases). Germline CDR1 reads MNHNS; CDR2 reads SASEGT. The CDR3 runs to 12 residues. Trimming shortened V by 8 bases and J by 4 bases, and 9 bases separated the two germline ends. CDR3 in DNA: TGTGCCAGCGAACAGGGTAATCAGCCCCAGCATTTT. This sequence encodes CASEQGNQPQHF.

Regarding this clone: The junction and the germline gene differ at one end; a read error may be behind it. This sequence joins TRBV6-4 and TRBJ1-1; TRBD1 agrees at 7 bases. CDR1 and CDR2 from the germline V gene are MRHNA and SNTAGT. The CDR3 spans 16 residues. The CDR3 coding sequence is TGTGTCAGCAGAAAAACCACAGGGGATTTCAACACTGAAGCTTTCTTT. Translating gives CVSRKTTGDFNTEAFF.

The CDR3 sequence is CASSPPGQGGETQYF. CDR3 in DNA: TGTGCCAGCAGCCCACCGGGACAGGGAGGGGAGACCCAGTACTTC. The chain combines TRBV7-9 with TRBJ2-5, with 9 bases aligning to TRBD1. CDR1 is SEHNR, CDR2 FQNEAQ, per germline (reference sequence). The CDR3 runs to 15 residues. V lost 5 bases, J lost 5 bases, and 9 bases stayed unmatched.

The rearrangement joins TRBV19 to TRBJ2-7, with 8 nucleotides matching TRBD2. Germline values: CDR1 LNHDA, CDR2 SQIVND (reference sequence). The junction had 7 bases not matched to a gene; V was cut back by 2 bases and J by 7 bases. The CDR3 runs to 14 residues. The chain's CDR3 is CASSITGGPVEQYF. CDR3 nucleotide sequence: TGTGCCAGTAGTATAACGGGGGGGCCGGTAGAGCAGTACTTC. Full variable domain (remainder filled in from reference TRBV19 and TRBJ2-7): DGGITQSPKYLFRKEGQNVTLSCEQNLNHDAMYWYRQDPGQGLRLIYYSQIVNDFQKGDIAEGYSVSREKKESFPLTVTSAQKNPTAFYLCASSITGGPVEQYFGPGTRLTVT.

This sequence joins TRBV6-5 and TRBJ1-5; no clear D. This CDR3 comprises 16 residues. The V end was cut by 0 bases, the J end by 0 bases, with 9 bases between. Germline loops: CDR1 MNHEY, CDR2 SVGAGI. Written as DNA, the CDR3 is TGTGCCAGCAGTTACTCGACCGGGAATAGCAATCAGCCCCAGCATTTT. Amino acid sequence: CASSYSTGNSNQPQHF.

The rearrangement uses TRBV19 and TRBJ1-4; no reliable D call. Looked up from germline, CDR1 is LNHDA and CDR2 is SQIVND (reference sequence). V lost 1 base to trimming and J lost 0 bases, with 6 bases between them. The CDR3 sequence is 15 residues long. Written as DNA, the CDR3 is TGTGCCAGTAGTATAGGCGGAACAACTAATGAAAAACTGTTTTTT. The encoded protein is CASSIGGTTNEKLFF.

This rearrangement joins TRBV10-3 to TRBJ1-5; 9 bases agree with TRBD1. V shed 4 bases, J shed 1 base, and the junction held 8 bases outside the gene matches. Germline CDR1 ENHRY, CDR2 SYGVKD. The CDR3 length is 17 residues. CDR3 nucleotides: TGTGCCATCAGTGGTGACACCGGGACAGGGAGCAATCAGCCCCAGCATTTT. Residues: CAISGDTGTGSNQPQHF.